These 30 T cell receptor beta chains came from one sample sequenced in a study of blood T cell repertoires in COVID-19. Only in-frame clones appear in the TCRdb table, and some are missing; sequencing was by immunoSEQ multiplex PCR. Of 350,000 or so clones listed, around nine tenths are singletons. The sample taken for sequencing was PBMCs or T cells enriched from blood (not recorded which). These receptors came from a woman aged 25 to 45 who had been exposed to COVID-19.

The chain joins TRBV27 to TRBJ2-3, with TRBD2 matching 7 bases. From germline, CDR1 is MNHEY and CDR2 SMNVEV (reference sequence). V lost 6 bases, J lost 9 bases, and 12 bases stayed unmatched. This CDR3 region has 14 residues. The CDR3 DNA follows: TGTGCCAGCAGGCCAGGCCCGGGACTACCAACGCAGTATTTT. Residues: CASRPGPGLPTQYF.

J is TRBJ2-1 and V is TRBV25-1; no definite D call. The CDR3 consists of 14 residues. Germline values: CDR1 MGHDK, CDR2 SYGVNS. Trimming removed 4 bases from V and 6 bases from J, with 13 bases in between. The CDR3 nucleotides read TGTGCCAGCAGTGCGGTCGGGTCAGCCAATGAGCAGTTCTTC. It translates to CASSAVGSANEQFF.

The rearrangement links TRBV30 to TRBJ1-2, with 7 bases matching TRBD1. V trimming: 1 base; J trimming: 4 bases; junction bases outside the gene matches: 0. Germline CDR1 and CDR2: GTSNPN and SVGIG (reference sequence). The CDR3 loop spans 12 amino acids. The CDR3 nucleotides read TGTGCCTGGAGTGGACAGGGCTATGGCTACACCTTC. Translation gives CAWSGQGYGYTF.

The CDR3, as DNA: TGTGCCAGCAGTTTTTTCGGGGTGGGGTACGGTTCACCCCTCCACTTT. Translation: CASSFFGVGYGSPLHF. The chain employs TRBV27 and TRBJ1-6; D call uncertain. The germline V gene encodes CDR1 MNHEY and CDR2 SMNVEV (reference sequence). The CDR3 loop spans 16 amino acids. V gave up 3 bases and J gave up 9 bases, with 18 bases separating them.

V is TRBV30 and J is TRBJ1-5; 11 bases align to TRBD1. J was trimmed by 6 bases and V by 0 bases; bases with no gene match: 4. This CDR3 has 15 amino acids. The germline gives CDR1 GTSNPN, CDR2 SVGIG (reference sequence). The DNA of the CDR3 is TGTGCCTGGAGTGTTACAGGACAGGGGGCTCAGCCCCAGCATTTT. Encoded protein: CAWSVTGQGAQPQHF.

This clone was counted between two and nine times. The chain uses TRBV15 and TRBJ2-1, with 9 bases matching TRBD1. Losses at the gene ends were 3 bases for V and 6 bases for J; bases not matched to a gene: 3. CDR1 and CDR2 (germline): LNHNV, YYDKDF (reference sequence). The CDR3 contains 14 residues. CDR3 protein: CATSSGDRVNEQFF. Here the CDR3 DNA reads TGTGCCACCAGCAGCGGGGACAGGGTCAATGAGCAGTTCTTC.

This clone was detected once. V is TRBV5-1 and J is TRBJ1-2; D not certain. The ends were cut back, 0 bases at V and 0 bases at J, with 9 bases in the middle. The germline gives CDR1 SGHRS, CDR2 YFSETQ. The CDR3 is made up of 15 amino acids. The CDR3 DNA is TGCGCCAGCAGCTTGGCCTTCAGTTCTAACTATGGCTACACCTTC. Translating it yields CASSLAFSSNYGYTF.

V and J are TRBV27 and TRBJ2-5, with 9 bases lining up with TRBD2. CDR1 is MNHEY, CDR2 SMNVEV, per germline (reference sequence). After removal of 4 bases from V and 3 bases from J, the junction contained 12 bases not matched to a gene. The CDR3 contains 17 residues. The CDR3 sequence: CASSSPGTSREKETQYF. The CDR3 DNA sequence: TGTGCCAGCAGTTCCCCGGGGACTAGCCGGGAAAAAGAGACCCAGTACTTC.

V gene TRBV11-2 combines with J gene TRBJ1-5; 9 bases are a match to TRBD1. V shed 5 bases and J 2 bases; nucleotides not matched to a gene: 4. Germline-derived CDR1 and CDR2 are SGHAT and FQNNGV. This CDR3 region has 15 residues. The CDR3 coding sequence is TGTGCCAGCAGCCCGGACAGGGGTCGCAATCAGCCCCAGCATTTT. This encodes CASSPDRGRNQPQHF.

The chain employs TRBV27 and TRBJ2-7; 10 bases line up with TRBD1. Germline lookup yields CDR1 MNHEY and CDR2 SMNVEV (reference sequence). V shed 5 bases, J shed 5 bases, and the junction held 6 bases outside the gene matches. CDR3 length: 14 amino acids. CDR3 sequence: CASSGGQGMDEQYF. CDR3 DNA sequence: TGTGCCAGCAGTGGGGGACAGGGGATGGACGAGCAGTACTTC.

V is TRBV3-1 (or the pseudogene TRBV3-2) and J is TRBJ1-1, with a weak D call TRBD1 (5 bases). CDR1 and CDR2 (germline): LGHDT, YNNKEL (reference sequence). This CDR3 contains 15 residues. The V end lost 4 bases, the J end lost 1 base, and 13 bases lay between the germline ends. CDR3 nucleotides: TGTGCCAGCAGCCGGCGAGGCGGGGCGAACACTGAAGCTTTCTTT. Translated, it gives CASSRRGGANTEAFF.

The chain employs TRBV12-5 and TRBJ1-1, with 7 bases aligning to TRBD1. CDR3 length equals 13 residues. The J segment lost 4 bases and the V segment lost 7 bases, leaving 6 bases of the junction unmatched. From germline, CDR1 is LGHNT and CDR2 FRNRAP. CDR3 in DNA: TGTGCTAGTGCCCCGGACAGGTCCACTGAAGCTTTCTTT. It specifies CASAPDRSTEAFF.

The V and J genes are TRBV7-2 and TRBJ2-6, with 11 bases that match TRBD1. J was trimmed by 0 bases and V by 1 base; bases with no gene match: 5. Germline values: CDR1 SGHTA, CDR2 FQGNSA. This CDR3 is 19 amino acids long. The chain's CDR3 is CASSLVGTGGNSGANVLTF. CDR3 bases: TGTGCCAGCAGCTTAGTTGGGACAGGGGGAAACTCTGGGGCCAACGTCCTGACTTTC.

The gene calls are TRBV11-2 and TRBJ1-1, with 10 positions matching TRBD1. Germline assignment: CDR1 SGHAT and CDR2 FQNNGV. V trimming: 4 bases; J trimming: 8 bases; junction bases outside the gene matches: 4. The CDR3 sequence is 13 residues long. The CDR3 spells CASSYRQGAEAFF. The CDR3, as DNA: TGTGCCAGCAGCTACCGACAGGGGGCGGAAGCTTTCTTT.

This clone was counted once. The V gene is TRBV5-6, the J gene TRBJ2-2, with TRBD2 identical over 11 bases. V dropped 6 bases and J dropped 4; count of bases not matched to a gene: 5. Germline assignment: CDR1 SGHDT and CDR2 YYEEEE. The CDR3 length is 15 residues. CDR3 protein: CASKLAGGLTGELFF. The CDR3 coding sequence is TGTGCCAGCAAGCTAGCGGGAGGTCTCACCGGGGAGCTGTTTTTT.

This clone was seen once. V gene TRBV5-8 combines with J gene TRBJ2-3; TRBD2 aligns across 8 bases. The CDR3 is 14 residues long. Trimming cost V 4 bases and J 1 base; bases outside gene matches: 2. Germline V gene lookup returns CDR1 SGHTS and CDR2 YDEGEE. The CDR3 region has the DNA TGTGCCAGCAGCCTCGGGGGGGGCACAGATACGCAGTATTTT. Translation gives CASSLGGGTDTQYF.

The genes are TRBV3-1 (or the pseudogene TRBV3-2) and TRBJ1-2; the D is unclear. CDR1 is LGHDT, CDR2 YNNKEL, per germline (reference sequence). The CDR3 length is 12 residues. V lost 2 bases and J lost 8, with 9 bases in between. The CDR3, as DNA: TGTGCCAGCAGCCAACCCCGTCGGGGCTACACCTTC. It specifies CASSQPRRGYTF.

The V call is TRBV12-5, the J call TRBJ2-5; 12 bases are shared with TRBD2. The CDR3 spans 17 residues. Trimming removed 6 bases from V and 4 bases from J; junction bases left unmatched: 12. CDR1 LGHNT and CDR2 FRNRAP come from the germline V gene. The CDR3 DNA reads TGTGCTAGTGGGGGACAGACTAGCGGGAGAGTTAGAGAGACCCAGTACTTC. Amino acids: CASGGQTSGRVRETQYF.

This clone was detected only once. V is TRBV5-5 and J is TRBJ2-3; D may be TRBD1 (5 bases). The CDR3 sequence is 14 residues long. Germline V gene data show CDR1 as SGHKS and CDR2 as YYEKEE (reference sequence). V was pared by 4 bases and J by 3 bases, with 12 bases between. The CDR3 reads CASSPTSGTDTQYF. DNA of the CDR3: TGTGCCAGCAGCCCTACTTCAGGGACAGATACGCAGTATTTT.

This chain joins TRBV6-5 and TRBJ1-1, with 9 bases lining up with TRBD1. Germline CDR1 reads MNHEY; CDR2 reads SVGAGI. V gave up 10 bases and J gave up 10 bases; unmatched junction bases: 13. The CDR3 runs 13 residues. The CDR3, as DNA: TGTGCCACCGTCCAAAACAGGGGGCGAGTAGCTTTCTTT. Its translation is CATVQNRGRVAFF.

V usage is TRBV2 and J usage is TRBJ2-1, with 11 bases aligning to TRBD1. With V trimmed by 10 bases and J by 7 bases, 6 bases remained unmatched. The CDR3 runs 13 residues. Germline V gene data show CDR1 as SNHLY and CDR2 as FYNNEI. The CDR3 region is CAKTGTGGNEQFF. CDR3 bases: TGTGCCAAAACCGGGACAGGGGGGAATGAGCAGTTCTTC.

This sequence joins TRBV5-8 and TRBJ2-3, with 7 bases matching TRBD1. The CDR3 consists of 15 residues. Germline CDR1 is SGHTS and CDR2 is YDEGEE. Trimming at V came to 4 bases and at J to 0 bases, leaving 5 bases not matched to a gene. CDR3 DNA sequence: TGTGCCAGCAGCCAAACGGGACAGAGCACAGATACGCAGTATTTT. Residues: CASSQTGQSTDTQYF.

In its sample, this clone was seen a few times. The V and J genes are TRBV5-8 and TRBJ2-7; TRBD1 matches 10 bases. V was clipped by 2 bases and J by 5 bases; unmatched bases: 4. The V gene's germline CDR1 is SGHTS and CDR2 YDEGEE. The CDR3 is 14 residues long. CDR3 bases: TGTGCCAGCAGCTTTGGACAGGGGGTCAACGAGCAGTACTTC. As protein: CASSFGQGVNEQYF.

This rearrangement joins TRBV23-1 to TRBJ1-2, with D tentatively TRBD1 (5 bases). TRBV23-1 is designated an ORF whose function remains uncertain. The V gene lost 1 base and the J gene lost 2 bases, with 11 bases spanning the gap. The CDR3 has 15 amino acids. The CDR3 DNA is TGCGCCAGCAGTCAATTACAGGACGGAAACTATGGCTACACCTTC. It translates to CASSQLQDGNYGYTF.

The CDR3 DNA follows: TGTGCCAGCTGGGGCAGCTCCTACGAGCAGTACTTC. Translation gives CASWGSSYEQYF. The rearrangement uses TRBV2 and TRBJ2-7; perhaps TRBD1 as D (5 bases). With 8 bases removed from V and 0 bases from J, the gap between germline ends came to 8 bases. Germline V gives CDR1 SNHLY, CDR2 FYNNEI. CDR3 length: 12 residues.

The chain carries TRBV6-5 and TRBJ1-1; 7 nucleotides agree with TRBD1. Germline CDR1 is MNHEY and CDR2 is SVGAGI. The V and J ends lost 6 bases and 11 bases, in that order; junction bases with no gene match: 15. The CDR3 covers 14 residues. CDR3 sequence: CASRTLTQGNGAFF. DNA of the CDR3: TGTGCCAGCAGAACGCTGACACAGGGGAATGGGGCTTTCTTT.

This sequence joins TRBV7-2 and TRBJ2-7; the match to TRBD2 covers 7 bases. The germline V gene has CDR1 SGHTA and CDR2 FQGNSA. Losses at the gene ends were 6 bases for V and 7 bases for J; bases not matched to a gene: 15. The CDR3 totals 15 residues. Written as DNA, the CDR3 is TGTGCCAGCAGGCCATACCTAGCGGAACTTGGGGAGCAGTACTTC. The encoded protein is CASRPYLAELGEQYF.

This chain uses TRBV18 with TRBJ2-6, with 7 nucleotides matching TRBD1. The germline CDR1 and CDR2 sequences are KGHSH and LQKENI. The CDR3 sequence is 19 residues long. With V trimmed by 2 bases and J by 0 bases, 10 bases remained unmatched. The CDR3 spells CASSPLIQGSFSGANVLTF. Written as DNA, the CDR3 is TGTGCCAGCTCACCATTAATACAGGGGTCTTTCTCTGGGGCCAACGTCCTGACTTTC.

The rearrangement links TRBV6-1 to TRBJ2-7; the D is unclear. Germline loops: CDR1 MNHNS, CDR2 SASEGT. The CDR3 loop spans 15 amino acids. Trimming removed 2 bases from V and 3 bases from J, with 14 bases in between. The CDR3 DNA reads as TGTGCCAGCAGTGAACAGCCGGAGAAGAGCTACGAGCAGTACTTC. Translation: CASSEQPEKSYEQYF.

This clone has just a few counts. Other DNA sequences of this sample code for an identical CDR3. The J gene is TRBJ1-1, the V gene TRBV12-3 or TRBV12-4; unclear D gene. The CDR3 has 13 residues. Trimming took off 2 bases at V and 1 base at J, with 5 bases between the two ends. The CDR3 region has the DNA TGTGCCAGCAGTTTATGGCAGAACACTGAAGCTTTCTTT. It translates to CASSLWQNTEAFF.